The next 7 T cell receptor beta chains were all read from a single sample in a study of control samples from healthy donors and cancer patients. Generated by immunoSEQ multiplex PCR, the TCRdb table keeps only in-frame clones and is missing some. The sample lists 200,000 to 250,000 clones, about 94% occurring once. The sequencing input was blood. These receptors were taken from a man aged 45-60 years in good health.

This clone was seen only once. J is TRBJ2-5 and V is TRBV19, with TRBD2 as a possible D gene (5 bases). Deletions cut 1 base from V and 5 bases from J, with 11 bases between. The CDR3 loop spans 14 amino acids. Germline V CDR1 and CDR2: LNHDA, SQIVND (reference sequence). CDR3 in amino acids: CASSIGGIRETQYF. The CDR3 DNA follows: TGTGCCAGTAGTATAGGAGGGATAAGGGAGACCCAGTACTTC.

Here the CDR3 DNA reads TGTGCCAGCAGCTCCGTAAGGACTAATGAAAAACTGTTTTTT. As protein: CASSSVRTNEKLFF. The V and J genes are TRBV27 and TRBJ1-4; D is uncertain. CDR1 and CDR2 from the germline V gene are MNHEY and SMNVEV (reference sequence). The ends were cut back, 6 bases at V and 2 bases at J, with 10 bases in the middle. The CDR3 is 14 amino acids.

J is TRBJ2-7 and V is TRBV28; D is possibly TRBD2 (6 bases). CDR3 length: 12 amino acids. Germline CDR1 is MDHEN and CDR2 is SYDVKM. The germline V and J ends were trimmed by 6 bases and 2 bases, with 8 bases remaining between them. The chain's CDR3 is CASRAGPYEQYF. As DNA, the CDR3 is TGTGCCAGCAGGGCGGGACCCTACGAGCAGTACTTC.

This chain connects TRBV9 to TRBJ2-5; 10 nucleotides match TRBD1. The CDR3 consists of 17 residues. V shed 5 bases and J 5 bases; nucleotides not matched to a gene: 15. Germline-derived CDR1 and CDR2 are SGDLS and YYNGEE. CDR3: CASRERDRGPDGETQYF. CDR3 DNA sequence: TGTGCCAGCAGGGAGCGGGACAGGGGTCCCGACGGGGAGACCCAGTACTTC. Full variable domain (remainder filled in from reference TRBV9 and TRBJ2-5): DSGVTQTPKHLITATGQRVTLRCSPRSGDLSVYWYQQSLDQGLQFLIQYYNGEERAKGNILERFSAQQFPDLHSELNLSSLELGDSALYFCASRERDRGPDGETQYFGPGTRLLVL.

The chain has TRBV6-1 and TRBJ1-6; 7 nucleotides agree with TRBD1. Germline V gene lookup returns CDR1 MNHNS and CDR2 SASEGT. CDR3 size: 16 residues. V lost 1 base, J lost 7 bases, and 7 bases stayed unmatched. This CDR3 is CASSEGQGLMNSPLHF. The CDR3 nucleotides read TGTGCCAGCAGTGAAGGACAGGGCCTAATGAATTCACCCCTCCACTTT.

This sequence joins TRBV10-3 and TRBJ2-2; 7 bases map to TRBD1. Germline trimming cut 10 bases from V and 4 bases from J; bases unmatched to any gene: 6. The CDR3 is 13 amino acids. Germline lookup yields CDR1 ENHRY and CDR2 SYGVKD. The CDR3: CATRQGSTGELFF. For the CDR3, the DNA is TGTGCCACCAGACAGGGAAGCACCGGGGAGCTGTTTTTT.

The V gene is TRBV21-1, the J gene TRBJ2-3. TRBV21-1 is a listed pseudogene. This CDR3 has 15 amino acids. The DNA for the CDR3 is TGTGCCAGCAGCAAAGAGGGTCCCTCATCGCGCGCGCAGTATTTT. Translation gives CASSKEGPSSRAQYF.